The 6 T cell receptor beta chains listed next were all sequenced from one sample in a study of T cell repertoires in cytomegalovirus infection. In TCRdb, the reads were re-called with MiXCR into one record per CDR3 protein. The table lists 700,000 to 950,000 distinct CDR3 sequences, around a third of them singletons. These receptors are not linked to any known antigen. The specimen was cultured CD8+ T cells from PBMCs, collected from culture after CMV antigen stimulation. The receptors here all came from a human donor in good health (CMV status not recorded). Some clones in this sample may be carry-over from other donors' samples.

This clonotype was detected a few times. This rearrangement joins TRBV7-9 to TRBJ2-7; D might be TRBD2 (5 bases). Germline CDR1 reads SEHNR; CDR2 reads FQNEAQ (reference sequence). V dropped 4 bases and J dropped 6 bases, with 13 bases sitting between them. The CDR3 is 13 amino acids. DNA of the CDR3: TGTGCCAGCAGCTCCCGGGGTATGGGCGAGCAGTACGTC. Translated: CASSSRGMGEQYV.

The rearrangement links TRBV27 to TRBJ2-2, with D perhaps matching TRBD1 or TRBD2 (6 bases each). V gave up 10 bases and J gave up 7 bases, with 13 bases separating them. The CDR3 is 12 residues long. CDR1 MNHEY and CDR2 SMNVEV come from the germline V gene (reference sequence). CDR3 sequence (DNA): TGTGCCACCATAAAGGGGGGCGGGGAGCTGTTTTTT. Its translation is CATIKGGGELFF.

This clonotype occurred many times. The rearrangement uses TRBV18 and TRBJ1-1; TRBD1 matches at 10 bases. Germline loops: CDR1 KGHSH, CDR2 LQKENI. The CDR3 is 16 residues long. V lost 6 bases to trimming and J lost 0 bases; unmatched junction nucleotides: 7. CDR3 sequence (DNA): TGTGCCAGCTCGGGGACAGGGGCAACTATGAACACTGAAGCTTTCTTT. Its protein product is CASSGTGATMNTEAFF. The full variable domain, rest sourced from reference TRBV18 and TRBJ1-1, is NAGVMQNPRHLVRRRGQEARLRCSPMKGHSHVYWYRQLPEEGLKFMVYLQKENIIDESGMPKERFSAEFPKEGPSILRIQQVVRGDSAAYFCASSGTGATMNTEAFFGQGTRLTVV.

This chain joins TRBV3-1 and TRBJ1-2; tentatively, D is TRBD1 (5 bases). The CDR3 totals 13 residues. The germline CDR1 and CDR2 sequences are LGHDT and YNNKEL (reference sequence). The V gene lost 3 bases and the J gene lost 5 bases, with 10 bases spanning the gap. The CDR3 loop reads CASSQGEDYGYTF. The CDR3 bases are TGTGCCAGCAGCCAGGGGGAGGATTATGGCTACACCTTC.

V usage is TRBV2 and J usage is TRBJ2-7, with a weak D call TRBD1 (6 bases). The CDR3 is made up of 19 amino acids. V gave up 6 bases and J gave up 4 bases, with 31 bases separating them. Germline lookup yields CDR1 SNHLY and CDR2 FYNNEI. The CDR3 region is CASSPRISGTPNKPYEQYF. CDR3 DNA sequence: TGTGCCAGCAGCCCCAGGATTTCCGGGACACCGAATAAACCGTACGAGCAGTACTTC.

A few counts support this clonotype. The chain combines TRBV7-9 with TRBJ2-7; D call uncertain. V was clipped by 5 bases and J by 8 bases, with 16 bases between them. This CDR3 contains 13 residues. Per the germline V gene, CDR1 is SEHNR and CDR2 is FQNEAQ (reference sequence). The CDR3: CASSPPMIGKQYF. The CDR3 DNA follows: TGTGCCAGCAGCCCCCCGATGATCGGAAAGCAGTACTTC.